This is a list of T cell receptor beta chains from one sample in a study of shared clonotypes between healthy human individuals. Repertoires were generated with immunoSEQ multiplex PCR, while TCRdb's copy carries only in-frame clones and drops some. Found here are around 2.1 million clones, roughly 91% of them singletons; the top ten hold more than 1.5%. The sequenced sample was naive CD8+ T cells from PBMCs. The receptors were gathered from a man aged 18 to 29 in good health. Some clones in this sample may be carry-over from other donors' samples. CDR3s include the opening cysteine and the closing phenylalanine or tryptophan. D genes are given only for firm matches. Not every row has a clone size; where given, it reads once, few, many or a size class.

J: TRBJ2-1; D: TRBD2; size: .; V: TRBV9; CDR3: CASSVAFAGGSGEQFF; DNA: TGTGCCAGCAGCGTAGCTTTTGCGGGAGGTTCTGGTGAGCAGTTCTTC
J: TRBJ2-3; D: TRBD2; size: .; V: TRBV15; CDR3: CATSRLAGVGDTQYF; DNA: TGTGCCACCAGCAGACTAGCGGGAGTTGGAGATACGCAGTATTTT
J: TRBJ2-2; D: TRBD1; size: .; V: TRBV29-1; CDR3: CSVLTRTGYSGELFF; DNA: TGCAGCGTTTTAACCCGGACAGGGTATTCCGGGGAGCTGTTTTTT
J: TRBJ2-3; D: TRBD2; size: once; V: TRBV28; CDR3: CASSLPTSGYTDTQYF; DNA: TGTGCCAGCAGTCTTCCGACTAGCGGATACACAGATACGCAGTATTTT
J: TRBJ1-4; D: .; size: .; V: TRBV15; CDR3: CATSREGGVNEKLFF; DNA: TGTGCCACCAGCAGAGAGGGAGGGGTCAATGAAAAACTGTTTTTT
J: TRBJ2-7; D: TRBD2; size: .; V: TRBV7-9; CDR3: CASSLVASGSGYEQYF; DNA: TGTGCCAGCAGCTTAGTTGCTAGCGGGAGCGGGTACGAGCAGTACTTC
J: TRBJ1-5; D: .; size: .; V: TRBV28; CDR3: CASSLFSGSRQPQHF; DNA: TGTGCCAGCAGTTTATTTTCAGGGTCTCGTCAGCCCCAGCATTTT
J: TRBJ1-5; D: .; size: .; V: TRBV19; CDR3: CASSLLGFGNQPQHF; DNA: TGTGCCAGTAGTCTCCTCGGTTTTGGGAATCAGCCCCAGCATTTT
J: TRBJ2-6; D: TRBD1; size: .; V: TRBV7-6; CDR3: CASSATGVSGANVLTF; DNA: TGTGCCAGCAGCGCCACAGGGGTGTCAGGGGCCAACGTCCTGACTTTC
J: TRBJ2-1; D: .; size: .; V: TRBV13; CDR3: CASRRSSYNEQFF; DNA: TGTGCCAGTCGGAGAAGCTCCTACAATGAGCAGTTCTTC
J: TRBJ2-5; D: .; size: .; V: TRBV7-9; CDR3: CASRSSGTPQETQYF; DNA: TGTGCCAGCAGATCTTCCGGGACTCCGCAAGAGACCCAGTACTTC
J: TRBJ1-1; D: .; size: .; V: TRBV14; CDR3: CASSLRGMGAEAFF; DNA: TGTGCCAGCAGCCTAAGGGGGATGGGGGCTGAAGCTTTCTTT
J: TRBJ2-7; D: .; size: .; V: TRBV27; CDR3: CASSWLARRYEQYF; DNA: TGTGCCAGCAGTTGGTTAGCGCGACGCTACGAGCAGTACTTC
J: TRBJ1-2; D: .; size: .; V: TRBV6-5; CDR3: CASSYSKAVYGYTF; DNA: TGTGCCAGCAGTTACTCGAAGGCAGTCTATGGCTACACCTTC
J: TRBJ1-1; D: TRBD1; size: .; V: TRBV11-2; CDR3: CASSLGGWNQGQGSEAFF; DNA: TGTGCCAGCAGCTTAGGGGGTTGGAATCAGGGACAGGGGTCTGAAGCTTTCTTT
J: TRBJ2-7; D: .; size: .; V: TRBV11-1; CDR3: CASSSTGGSYEQYF; DNA: TGTGCCAGCAGTTCGACAGGAGGGTCCTACGAGCAGTACTTC